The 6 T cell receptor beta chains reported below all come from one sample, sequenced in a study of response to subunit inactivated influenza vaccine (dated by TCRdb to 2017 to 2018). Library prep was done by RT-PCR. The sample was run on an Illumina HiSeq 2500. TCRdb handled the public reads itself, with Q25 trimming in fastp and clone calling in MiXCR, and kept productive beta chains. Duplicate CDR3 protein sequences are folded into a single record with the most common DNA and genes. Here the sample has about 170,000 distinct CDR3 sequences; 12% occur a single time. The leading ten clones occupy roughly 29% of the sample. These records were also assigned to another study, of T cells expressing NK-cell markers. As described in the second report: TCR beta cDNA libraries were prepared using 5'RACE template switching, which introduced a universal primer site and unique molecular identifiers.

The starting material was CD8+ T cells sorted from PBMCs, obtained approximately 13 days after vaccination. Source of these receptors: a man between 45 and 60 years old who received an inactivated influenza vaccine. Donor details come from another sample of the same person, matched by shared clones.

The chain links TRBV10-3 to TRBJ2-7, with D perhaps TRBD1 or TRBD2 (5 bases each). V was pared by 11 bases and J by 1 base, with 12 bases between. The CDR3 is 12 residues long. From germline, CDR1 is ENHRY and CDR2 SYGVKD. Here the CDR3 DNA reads TGTGCCGTCCGGGACCGGTCCTACGAGCAGTACTTC. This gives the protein CAVRDRSYEQYF.

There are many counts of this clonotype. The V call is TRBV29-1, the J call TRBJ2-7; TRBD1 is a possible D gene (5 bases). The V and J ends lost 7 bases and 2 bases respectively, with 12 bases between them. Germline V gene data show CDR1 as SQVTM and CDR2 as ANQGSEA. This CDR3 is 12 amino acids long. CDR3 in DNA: TGCAGCGCTACGGACAAGACCTACGAGCAGTACTTC. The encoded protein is CSATDKTYEQYF.

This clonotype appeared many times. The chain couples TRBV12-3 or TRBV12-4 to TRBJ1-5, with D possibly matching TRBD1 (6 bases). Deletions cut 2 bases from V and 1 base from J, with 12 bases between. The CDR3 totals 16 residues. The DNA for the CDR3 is TGTGCCAGCAGTTTATGGGGGGCTGAAAGCAATCAGCCCCAGCATTTT. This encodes CASSLWGAESNQPQHF.

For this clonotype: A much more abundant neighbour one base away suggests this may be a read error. CDR3 sequence reads: CAISHLGQGGEQYF. The DNA of the CDR3 is TGTGCCATCAGCCACCTGGGACAGGGTGGCGAGCAGTACTTC. The J gene is TRBJ2-7, the V gene TRBV10-3; 9 nucleotides match TRBD1. Germline V gives CDR1 ENHRY, CDR2 SYGVKD. The CDR3 contains 14 residues. After removal of 6 bases from V and 6 bases from J, the junction contained 9 bases not matched to a gene.

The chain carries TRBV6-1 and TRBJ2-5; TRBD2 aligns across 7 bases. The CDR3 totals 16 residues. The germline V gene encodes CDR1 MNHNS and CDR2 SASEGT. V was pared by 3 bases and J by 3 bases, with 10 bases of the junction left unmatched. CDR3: CASSEPLEAGEETQYF. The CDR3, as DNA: TGTGCCAGCAGTGAGCCCCTCGAGGCGGGAGAAGAGACCCAGTACTTC.

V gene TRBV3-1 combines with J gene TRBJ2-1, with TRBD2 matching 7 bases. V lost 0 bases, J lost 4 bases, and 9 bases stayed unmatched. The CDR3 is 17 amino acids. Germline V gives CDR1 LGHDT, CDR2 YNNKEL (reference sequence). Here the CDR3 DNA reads TGTGCCAGCAGCCAAGATCGGCTAGCGGAGTGGTACAATGAGCAGTTCTTC. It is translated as CASSQDRLAEWYNEQFF.